Detailed here is one T cell receptor beta chain. The CDR3 contains 13 residues. Germline V gives CDR1 SNHLY, CDR2 FYNNEI. Deletions cut 6 bases from V and 4 bases from J, with 12 bases between. Measured with immunoSEQ multiplex PCR; TCRdb has only the in-frame clones, and not every one. The sample shows 88,000 or so clones, 75% to 90% of them seen only once. The data were taken from a study of T cells after somatic rescue of genetic block. The source material was peripheral blood mononuclear cells (PBMCs). The chain couples TRBV2 to TRBJ2-5; no clear D gene. The origin of this receptor is a woman aged 18-29 years. This CDR3 is CASRPDPGETQYF. The CDR3 DNA reads as TGTGCCAGCAGACCCGACCCGGGAGAGACCCAGTACTTC.